One TCR beta chain is described in this entry. From germline, CDR1 is SGHDT and CDR2 YYEEEE. This CDR3 region has 14 residues. J lost 2 bases, V lost 5 bases, and 6 bases had no gene match. This sample was taken from a study of blood T cell repertoires in COVID-19. On the study more broadly: Both acute and convalescent COVID-19 samples were obtained from the United States, Italy and Spain. PBMCs, B-cell-depleted T cells, or T cells were the source of the cDNA or gDNA that made up the material.

Assay: immunoSEQ multiplex PCR; the TCRdb copy retains only in-frame clones and omits some. Of roughly 160,000 clones in the sample, around 86% were seen once. The TCR comes from a man aged 55 to 69 with acute or convalescent COVID-19. Input material: peripheral blood. The rearrangement links TRBV5-6 to TRBJ1-2; 7 bases agree with TRBD1. CDR3 protein: CASRITGDNYGYTF. The DNA of the CDR3 is TGTGCCAGCAGAATTACAGGGGACAACTATGGCTACACCTTC. Supplemented by reference TRBV5-6 and TRBJ1-2, the full variable domain reads DAGVTQSPTHLIKTRGQQVTLRCSPKSGHDTVSWYQQALGQGPQFIFQYYEEEERQRGNFPDRFSGHQFPNYSSELNVNALLLGDSALYLCASRITGDNYGYTFGSGTRLTVV.